This TCR beta chain was profiled in a study of chemoradiotherapy in HPV16-positive cancers. General study findings and limits: Candidate HPV-specific clones and E7-related TCR motifs grew in tumor during treatment.

Sequencing was performed with immunoSEQ multiplex PCR; in TCRdb, only in-frame clones are kept and a portion is missing. The sample consists of about 22,000 clones, roughly 90% of them appearing once. Repeated repertoire sampling spanned the course of chemoradiotherapy. Comments on this clone: Its antigen is still unknown.

Trimming removed 6 bases at V and 6 bases at J, with 24 bases between. CDR1 WNHNN and CDR2 SYGVQD come from the germline V gene (reference sequence). This CDR3 has 17 amino acids. The source is a human donor with HPV-associated anogenital cancer. The V and J genes are TRBV10-1 and TRBJ1-5; tentative D call: TRBD1 (5 bases). The sequencing here drew on blood, taken from a patient who underwent chemoradiotherapy. The DNA for the CDR3 is TGCGCCAGCAGATTGGGACGGCGCCTTGGCCCGTGTCAGCCCCAGCATTTT. Its translation is CASRLGRRLGPCQPQHF.